The 19 T cell receptor beta chains in this list originate from one sample, sequenced in a study of blood T cell repertoires in COVID-19. Using immunoSEQ multiplex PCR, the repertoire was profiled, and TCRdb retains in-frame clones only, with some absent. The repertoire holds about 300,000 clones, with 65% to 90% as singletons. The sample comprised PBMCs or T cells enriched from blood (not recorded which). Source of these receptors: a woman aged 18-29 years who had recovered from COVID-19.

V is TRBV19 and J is TRBJ1-1; no clear D. The CDR3 extends over 13 amino acids. The germline CDR1 and CDR2 sequences are LNHDA and SQIVND (reference sequence). V was clipped by 2 bases and J by 4 bases, with 8 bases between them. CDR3 amino acids: CASSITTGTEAFF. The CDR3 DNA is TGTGCCAGTAGTATAACCACGGGCACTGAAGCTTTCTTT.

Concerning this clone itself: Different DNA sequences within this sample yield the same CDR3. This rearrangement joins TRBV19 to TRBJ2-5; 7 nucleotides align to TRBD2. This CDR3 is 13 amino acids long. After removal of 9 bases from V and 5 bases from J, the junction contained 9 bases not matched to a gene. Per the germline V gene, CDR1 is LNHDA and CDR2 is SQIVND (reference sequence). The CDR3 protein is CASSRGGGETQYF. DNA of the CDR3: TGTGCCAGCTCCCGAGGCGGGGGTGAGACCCAGTACTTC.

The V gene is TRBV19, the J gene TRBJ2-3; D is unresolved. The CDR3 is made up of 14 amino acids. The germline V gene has CDR1 LNHDA and CDR2 SQIVND (reference sequence). V was trimmed by 3 bases and J by 7 bases, leaving 14 bases between them. The CDR3 sequence: CASSIRQSWNTQYF. CDR3 DNA sequence: TGTGCCAGTAGTATCAGGCAGAGTTGGAATACGCAGTATTTT.

V gene TRBV10-3 combines with J gene TRBJ1-2; D not certain. The germline V and J ends were trimmed by 9 bases and 7 bases, with 18 bases remaining between them. Germline-derived CDR1 and CDR2 are ENHRY and SYGVKD. CDR3 size: 13 residues. The CDR3 protein is CAILTERVGGYTF. For the CDR3, the DNA is TGTGCCATACTTACAGAAAGAGTAGGTGGCTACACCTTC.

This clone was detected many times. This chain links TRBV6-1 with TRBJ2-7, with D maybe TRBD1 (6 bases). The CDR3 consists of 16 residues. Per the germline V gene, CDR1 is MNHNS and CDR2 is SASEGT. Trimming took 0 bases from V and 0 from J, leaving 12 bases between them. This CDR3 is CASSEALDSPSYEQYF. Written as DNA, the CDR3 is TGTGCCAGCAGTGAAGCCCTGGACAGTCCCTCCTACGAGCAGTACTTC.

V is TRBV30 and J is TRBJ1-2, with a possible D match to TRBD1 (5 bases). This CDR3 is built from 17 residues. Trimming left V 7 bases short and J 1 base short, with 25 bases between. Germline loops: CDR1 GTSNPN, CDR2 SVGIG (reference sequence). Here the CDR3 DNA reads TGTGCCTCCCCGATGGGGCCCGGATCACTCCTTAACTATGGCTACACCTTC. It is translated as CASPMGPGSLLNYGYTF.

The V and J genes are TRBV5-5 and TRBJ2-3; 11 bases line up with TRBD2. Trimming cost V 0 bases and J 2 bases; bases outside gene matches: 2. CDR1 and CDR2 (germline): SGHKS, YYEKEE (reference sequence). CDR3 length: 16 residues. The CDR3 sequence is CASSLVAGGPTDTQYF. The CDR3, as DNA: TGTGCCAGCAGCTTGGTAGCGGGGGGGCCCACAGATACGCAGTATTTT.

V is TRBV12-2 and J is TRBJ1-5; the table's D call, TRBD1, has no DNA check behind it. TRBV12-2 is a pseudogene locus. The CDR3 sequence is 14 residues long. CDR3 residues: CASRVTGQNQPQHF. The CDR3 DNA follows: TGTGCAAGTCGGGTGACAGGTCAGAATCAGCCCCAGCATTTT.

This clone was picked up one time. The chain recombines TRBV30 with TRBJ1-5; 7 nucleotides agree with TRBD1. Trimming took 3 bases from V and 0 from J; bases not matched to a gene: 14. The germline V gene has CDR1 GTSNPN and CDR2 SVGIG (reference sequence). The CDR3 totals 18 residues. This CDR3 is CAWSYRDRETYSNQPQHF. The CDR3 nucleotides are TGTGCCTGGAGCTACCGGGACAGAGAGACATATAGCAATCAGCCCCAGCATTTT.

V usage is TRBV12-5 and J usage is TRBJ1-2; D gene unclear. Germline V gene sequence: CDR1 LGHNT, CDR2 FRNRAP. Between the trimmed V and J ends, which lost 1 base and 7 bases, there was a span of 16 bases. The CDR3 runs to 15 residues. The CDR3: CASGLDGLSRLGYTF. CDR3 sequence (DNA): TGTGCTAGTGGTTTGGACGGACTGTCCCGTCTTGGCTACACCTTC. The full variable domain, in which reference TRBV12-5 and TRBJ1-2 provide the parts outside the CDR3, is DARVTQTPRHKVTEMGQEVTMRCQPILGHNTVFWYRQTMMQGLELLAYFRNRAPLDDSGMPKDRFSAEMPDATLATLKIQPSEPRDSAVYFCASGLDGLSRLGYTFGSGTRLTVV.

The sample holds one count of this clone. The chain couples TRBV29-1 to TRBJ1-5; D perhaps matches TRBD1 (6 bases). The CDR3 sequence is 14 residues long. From germline, CDR1 is SQVTM and CDR2 ANQGSEA. The germline V and J ends were trimmed by 6 bases and 5 bases, with 17 bases remaining between them. CDR3 loop: CSVGELGGDQPQHF. CDR3 in DNA: TGCAGCGTCGGCGAGTTAGGGGGAGATCAGCCCCAGCATTTT.

About this clone itself: The same CDR3 arises from other DNA sequences in this sample as well. The chain carries TRBV28 and TRBJ1-1; 9 nucleotides align to TRBD1. Unmatched junction bases numbered 4, after V lost 6 bases and J lost 5 bases. Germline-derived CDR1 and CDR2 are MDHEN and SYDVKM. The CDR3 is 13 residues long. CDR3 nucleotide sequence: TGTGCCAGCAGGTTGACAGGGGGGACTGAAGCTTTCTTT. It encodes CASRLTGGTEAFF.

This chain connects TRBV7-3 to TRBJ1-1; 9 bases line up with TRBD1. J gave up 1 base and V 7 bases, and 4 bases lay outside the gene matches. CDR3 length: 14 amino acids. CDR1 is SGHTA and CDR2 is FQGTGA in the germline V gene. The CDR3 DNA follows: TGTGCCAGCACCCCGGGACAGGGGAACACTGAAGCTTTCTTT. Its protein is CASTPGQGNTEAFF.

This chain uses TRBV4-1 with TRBJ1-6; no clear D gene. Germline V lookup: CDR1 MGHRA, CDR2 YSYEKL. V dropped 6 bases and J dropped 7 bases, with 16 bases sitting between them. The CDR3 spans 15 residues. CDR3 sequence reads: CASRPLAGANSPLHF. CDR3 in DNA: TGCGCCAGCAGACCCTTGGCGGGTGCAAATTCACCCCTCCACTTT.

The V gene is TRBV5-1, the J gene TRBJ1-1, with TRBD1 as a possible D gene (6 bases). Per the germline V gene, CDR1 is SGHRS and CDR2 is YFSETQ. The CDR3 consists of 14 residues. The V gene lost 3 bases and the J gene lost 5 bases, with 14 bases spanning the gap. CDR3 in DNA: TGCGCCAGCAGCTCCCAGGGGTTCGGGACTGAAGCTTTCTTT. It specifies CASSSQGFGTEAFF.

V is TRBV29-1 and J is TRBJ2-7; 7 nucleotides line up with TRBD1. In germline, CDR1 is SQVTM, CDR2 ANQGSEA. V lost 4 bases, J lost 6 bases, and 6 bases stayed unmatched. CDR3 length: 12 amino acids. The chain's CDR3 is CSVGLTGFEQYF. CDR3 coding DNA: TGCAGCGTTGGACTGACAGGGTTCGAGCAGTACTTC.

The V gene is TRBV5-1, the J gene TRBJ2-3; 8 nucleotides align to TRBD2. The CDR3 has 15 amino acids. V shed 5 bases and J 4 bases; nucleotides not matched to a gene: 9. Germline values: CDR1 SGHRS, CDR2 YFSETQ. CDR3 sequence reads: CASRNPALAADTQYF. Written as DNA, the CDR3 is TGCGCCAGCAGAAACCCAGCACTAGCGGCAGATACGCAGTATTTT.

This clone was seen just once. The chain has TRBV9 and TRBJ1-6, with no clear D. Trimming stripped 0 bases from V and 5 bases from J, with 3 bases between. The CDR3 covers 13 residues. Germline lookup yields CDR1 SGDLS and CDR2 YYNGEE. CDR3 residues: CASSVVDNSPLHF. The DNA for the CDR3 is TGTGCCAGCAGCGTAGTCGATAATTCACCCCTCCACTTT.

This sequence joins TRBV2 and TRBJ2-2; a weak D match, TRBD2 (5 bases). Trimming took off 9 bases at V and 0 bases at J, with 11 bases between the two ends. The CDR3 spans 14 residues. Germline V CDR1 and CDR2: SNHLY, FYNNEI. The CDR3 coding sequence is TGTGCCAGTTTAGCGACACCGAACACCGGGGAGCTGTTTTTT. It specifies CASLATPNTGELFF.